The present TCR beta chain was sequenced within a study of radiation and T cells in renal cell carcinoma. Study in general: Nephrectomy followed 15 Gy stereotactic body radiation by 4 weeks.

Comments on this clone: The target antigen is unknown.

Deletions cut 2 bases from V and 4 bases from J, with 11 bases between. CDR3 length equals 15 residues. CDR1 is LGHNT, CDR2 FRNRAP, per germline. Whole-study findings and limits: From baseline, blood top tumor clonotypes peaked at 2 weeks post-radiation. Pretreatment tumor biopsies were lacking, so baseline clonotypes are unknown.

Profiled with immunoSEQ multiplex PCR; TCRdb holds only in-frame clones, not every one. The sample contains about 130,000 clones, more than 75% of which appear only once. Sample time point: blood 2 weeks post-SBRT. Treatment here: 15 Gy SBRT to primary tumor, nephrectomy 4 weeks later. The patient's renal cell carcinoma had clear cell pathology. The TCR originated in a woman aged 70 to 79 with renal cell carcinoma. The gene calls are TRBV12-5 and TRBJ2-2; D call uncertain. Sequencing used blood, obtained from a patient whose treatment included radiotherapy and nephrectomy. CDR3 sequence reads: CASGLTPRTTGELFF. The CDR3 DNA reads as TGTGCTAGTGGTTTGACCCCTAGGACCACCGGGGAGCTGTTTTTT.